The rows below give T cell receptor beta chains drawn from one sample of a study of shared clonotypes between healthy human individuals. Repertoires were generated with immunoSEQ multiplex PCR, while TCRdb's copy carries only in-frame clones and drops some. The table has about 2.3 million clones, approximately 93% seen once. The sequenced sample consisted of naive CD4+ T cells from PBMCs. The receptors were sampled from a young man in good health. Some clones in this sample may be carry-over from other donors' samples. Each CDR3 is given with its conserved first and last residue. A D gene is named only where the DNA matches it firmly. Expanded clones are given a class, and other clones once, few, many or no size at all.

size	V	D	length	J	CDR3	DNA
.	TRBV28	.	13	TRBJ1-2	CASSYRASYGYTF	TGTGCCAGCAGTTACAGGGCGTCCTATGGCTACACCTTC
.	TRBV28	.	12	TRBJ1-3	CASHSDGNTIYF	TGTGCCAGTCATAGCGATGGAAACACCATATATTTT
.	TRBV11-3	.	14	TRBJ2-1	CASSLSGSYNEQFF	TGTGCCAGCAGCTTAAGCGGTTCCTACAATGAGCAGTTCTTC
.	TRBV5-4	TRBD2	14	TRBJ2-7	CASSLGSGRYEQYF	TGTGCCAGCAGCTTGGGTAGCGGGAGGTACGAGCAGTACTTC
.	TRBV2	TRBD1	13	TRBJ1-1	CASSTGEGTEAFF	TGTGCCAGCAGTACAGGGGAAGGCACTGAAGCTTTCTTT
.	TRBV28	.	16	TRBJ2-2	CASSLWPARQTGELFF	TGTGCCAGCAGTTTATGGCCCGCCCGTCAAACCGGGGAGCTGTTTTTT
.	TRBV7-2	.	17	TRBJ1-3	CASSLAVGLRSGNTIYF	TGTGCCAGCAGCTTAGCTGTCGGCTTGAGGTCTGGAAACACCATATATTTT
.	TRBV20-1	.	11	TRBJ2-7	CSGHRGGEQYF	TGCAGCGGGCACCGGGGTGGCGAGCAGTACTTC
few	TRBV4-2	.	11	TRBJ1-1	CASSQGLEAFF	TGTGCCAGCAGCCAAGGCCTTGAAGCTTTCTTT
.	TRBV10-3	.	13	TRBJ1-5	CAISEERNQPQHF	TGTGCCATCAGTGAAGAAAGGAATCAGCCCCAGCATTTT
.	TRBV19	TRBD2	14	TRBJ2-3	CASSTGGASDTQYF	TGTGCCAGTAGTACGGGAGGAGCCTCAGATACGCAGTATTTT
once	TRBV5-8	TRBD1	17	TRBJ1-5	CASSFRTRDRDTQPQHF	TGTGCCAGCAGCTTCCGGACCCGGGACAGGGATACTCAGCCCCAGCATTTT
.	TRBV28	.	15	TRBJ2-3	CASSLSSLEVDTQYF	TGTGCCAGCAGTTTATCGTCACTAGAGGTAGATACGCAGTATTTT
.	TRBV20-1	.	11	TRBJ2-5	CSTTRQETQYF	TGCAGTACTACGAGACAAGAGACCCAGTACTTC
.	TRBV5-6	.	15	TRBJ1-2	CASSFYINAQRGYTF	TGTGCCAGCAGCTTCTACATAAATGCCCAACGAGGCTACACCTTC
.	TRBV7-2	TRBD2	15	TRBJ2-1	CASSLGGDGGRVQFF	TGTGCCAGCAGCTTAGGGGGAGATGGCGGGAGGGTACAGTTCTTC
.	TRBV27	TRBD2	15	TRBJ2-3	CASSLSVRGADTQYF	TGTGCCAGCAGTTTATCCGTCCGGGGGGCAGATACGCAGTATTTT
few	TRBV2	TRBD1	13	TRBJ2-1	CASSLTGPHEQFF	TGTGCCAGCAGCCTGACAGGGCCGCATGAGCAGTTCTTC
.	TRBV7-2	.	14	TRBJ1-2	CASSLDRAVYGYTF	TGTGCCAGCAGCTTAGACCGTGCTGTCTATGGCTACACCTTC
.	TRBV4-3	.	14	TRBJ2-2	CASSQDLKRGELFF	TGCGCCAGCAGCCAAGACCTTAAGCGGGGGGAGCTGTTTTTT
.	TRBV25-1	TRBD1	13	TRBJ1-2	CASRQGVNYGYTF	TGTGCCAGCAGACAGGGGGTGAACTATGGCTACACCTTC
.	TRBV25-1	.	17	TRBJ1-3	CASSGRWTAASGNTIYF	TGTGCCAGCAGTGGACGGTGGACTGCCGCCTCTGGAAACACCATATATTTT
.	TRBV19	.	17	TRBJ1-5	CASSIRGGPYSNQPQHF	TGTGCCAGTAGTATACGGGGAGGACCTTATAGCAATCAGCCCCAGCATTTT
.	TRBV7-9	TRBD2	16	TRBJ2-1	CASSPETSGSYNEQFF	TGTGCCAGCAGCCCAGAGACTAGCGGCTCCTACAATGAGCAGTTCTTC
.	TRBV14	.	13	TRBJ1-1	CASSQDTNTEAFF	TGTGCCAGCAGCCAAGATACCAACACTGAAGCTTTCTTT
.	TRBV27	.	13	TRBJ1-1	CASSLLVSTEAFF	TGTGCCAGCAGTTTATTGGTCAGCACTGAAGCTTTCTTT
.	TRBV12-2	.	17	TRBJ2-3	CASRLAFLARSTDTQYF	TGTGCAAGTCGCTTAGCGTTCCTAGCGAGGAGCACAGATACGCAGTATTTT
.	TRBV10-3	.	15	TRBJ1-2	CAISESSDQTGGYTF	TGTGCCATCAGTGAGTCGTCGGACCAGACGGGCGGCTACACCTTC
.	TRBV7-9	.	13	TRBJ1-1	CASSLAEVPAGFF	TGTGCCAGCAGCTTAGCGGAGGTCCCCGCCGGGTTCTTT
few	TRBV30	TRBD1	16	TRBJ1-5	CAWTQRGTGINQPQHF	TGTGCCTGGACCCAAAGGGGGACAGGGATTAATCAGCCCCAGCATTTT
.	TRBV10-3	.	14	TRBJ2-5	CAISDRLQSETQYF	TGTGCCATCAGTGATAGACTTCAATCCGAGACCCAGTACTTC
.	TRBV15	.	14	TRBJ2-7	CATSRGGVTGEQYF	TGTGCCACCAGCAGAGGAGGGGTCACAGGCGAGCAGTACTTC
.	TRBV7-8	TRBD1	16	TRBJ1-5	CASSTHYRGSNQPQHF	TGTGCCAGCAGCACACACTACAGGGGAAGCAATCAGCCCCAGCATTTT
.	TRBV5-1	TRBD1	14	TRBJ1-2	CASSSLNQGDGYTF	TGCGCCAGCAGCTCTCTCAACCAGGGGGACGGCTACACCTTC
.	TRBV7-2	.	17	TRBJ1-5	CASSLRPAGGLYQPQHF	TGTGCCAGCAGCTTACGACCGGCCGGGGGGCTCTATCAGCCCCAGCATTTT
.	TRBV7-2	.	16	TRBJ1-5	CASSLAAGLGGQPQHF	TGTGCCAGCAGCTTAGCGGCAGGGTTAGGGGGTCAGCCCCAGCATTTT
.	TRBV2	.	13	TRBJ1-2	CASSVTGGDGYTF	TGTGCCAGCAGTGTTACAGGCGGGGATGGCTACACCTTC
.	TRBV7-2	.	15	TRBJ1-4	CASSSQTATNEKLFF	TGTGCCAGCAGTTCCCAGACAGCAACTAATGAAAAACTGTTTTTT
.	TRBV7-3	.	13	TRBJ1-5	CASSFGEGQPQHF	TGTGCCAGCAGCTTTGGGGAGGGACAGCCCCAGCATTTT
.	TRBV11-2	TRBD2	17	TRBJ2-1	CASSSFKSGTKNNEQFF	TGTGCCAGCAGCTCGTTCAAGAGCGGGACGAAGAACAATGAGCAGTTCTTC
.	TRBV11-2	.	15	TRBJ1-2	CASSLKGPWEYGYTF	TGTGCCAGCAGCTTAAAGGGGCCTTGGGAATATGGCTACACCTTC
.	TRBV4-3	.	14	TRBJ2-1	CASSQSASSPEQFF	TGCGCCAGCAGCCAATCTGCCTCGAGTCCCGAGCAGTTCTTC
.	TRBV11-3	.	16	TRBJ1-5	CASSLYWGSKDQPQHF	TGTGCCAGCAGCTTATACTGGGGGAGTAAGGATCAGCCCCAGCATTTT
.	TRBV29-1	.	12	TRBJ1-2	CSVALTNYGYTF	TGCAGCGTGGCATTGACTAACTATGGCTACACCTTC
.	TRBV6-5	TRBD2	16	TRBJ2-7	CASSYSLAGSSYEQYF	TGTGCCAGCAGTTACTCATTAGCGGGCTCCTCCTACGAGCAGTACTTC
once	TRBV2	TRBD1	14	TRBJ1-5	CASRGTGGVAPQHF	TGTGCCAGCAGGGGGACAGGGGGTGTTGCGCCCCAGCATTTT
.	TRBV5-1	TRBD1	16	TRBJ2-1	CASSLPGQGARNEQFF	TGCGCCAGCAGCTTGCCTGGACAGGGGGCGCGCAATGAGCAGTTCTTC
.	TRBV28	.	13	TRBJ2-3	CASTPGTADTQYF	TGTGCCAGCACCCCAGGGACTGCAGATACGCAGTATTTT
.	TRBV30	.	13	TRBJ1-2	CAWSREGHYGYTF	TGTGCCTGGAGTCGGGAGGGTCACTATGGCTACACCTTC
.	TRBV9	.	15	TRBJ2-3	CASSVGLLYTDTQYF	TGTGCCAGCAGCGTGGGACTTCTGTACACAGATACGCAGTATTTT
.	TRBV25-1	.	15	TRBJ1-6	CASSESGARRSPLHF	TGTGCCAGCAGTGAATCCGGTGCGCGGCGATCACCCCTCCACTTT